This is a list of T cell receptor beta chains from one sample in a study of T-cell reconstitution after alpha-beta-depleted transplantation in children. TCRdb reprocessed the PCR reads via MiXCR and lists one record per CDR3 protein. This sample has approximately 980,000 distinct CDR3 sequences, with 25% to 35% found just once. The sample here was PBMCs, mostly from graft donor cells, taken 360 days after TCRalphabeta/CD19-depleted stem cell transplant. These receptors were obtained from a boy younger than two who had a stem cell transplant for SCID, so the T cells may come from the graft donor. CDR3s include the opening cysteine and the closing phenylalanine or tryptophan. Fields, in order: CDR3 length, J gene, D gene, clone size, V gene, CDR3 DNA, CDR3 protein. A D gene is named only where the DNA matches it firmly. Only some rows state a clone size, as once, few, many or a class for expanded clones.

13 | TRBJ1-3 | NA | NA | TRBV6-1 | TGTGCCGTGTCGGGGAACTCTGGAAACACCATATATTTT | CAVSGNSGNTIYF
16 | TRBJ2-1 | TRBD1 | many | TRBV7-9 | TGTGCCAGCAGCCCCGACAGGGGGGGGGCTTACAATGAGCAGTTCTTC | CASSPDRGGAYNEQFF
15 | TRBJ2-7 | NA | NA | TRBV9 | TGTGCCAGCAGCGTAGACTACTATACGGGAATCGAGCAGTACTTC | CASSVDYYTGIEQYF
16 | TRBJ2-6 | NA | NA | TRBV21-1 | TGTGCCAGCAGCAACGGGCCGTTTGGGGGGGCCAACGTCCTGACTTTC | CASSNGPFGGANVLTF
13 | TRBJ2-7 | NA | NA | TRBV25-1 | TGTGCCAGCAGTGAGACCAAGCGATACGAGCAGTACTTC | CASSETKRYEQYF
17 | TRBJ1-1 | NA | NA | TRBV4-1 | TGCGCCAGCAGCCAAGATCGGGAGGGCCCCCGGAGGACTGAAGCTTTCTTT | CASSQDREGPRRTEAFF
15 | TRBJ2-5 | NA | NA | TRBV4-1 | TGCGCCAGCAGCCAAGAGGGGCCAGGGAAAGAGACCCAGTACTTC | CASSQEGPGKETQYF
16 | TRBJ2-3 | TRBD2 | NA | TRBV13 | TGTGCCAGCAGCCGACAGCGGGGGGACTTCACAGATACGCAGTATTTT | CASSRQRGDFTDTQYF
15 | TRBJ2-3 | NA | once | TRBV5-1 | TGCGCCAGCAGCTTGGCCCTACGGGTCCCAGATACGCAGTATTTT | CASSLALRVPDTQYF
14 | TRBJ2-1 | NA | NA | TRBV25-1 | TGTGCCAGCAGTTTTCCGGCAGGGGCGGATGAGCAGTTCTTC | CASSFPAGADEQFF
14 | TRBJ2-1 | NA | few | TRBV5-1 | TGCGCCAGCAGCCAGGGGGGCCCGGGGAATGAGCAGTTCTTC | CASSQGGPGNEQFF
12 | TRBJ2-7 | NA | few | TRBV20-1 | TGCAGTGTCACGGACCGTTCCTACGAGCAGTACTTC | CSVTDRSYEQYF
13 | TRBJ1-2 | NA | NA | TRBV29-1 | TGCAGCGTTGCCCGTGCCGGGGGCTATGGCTACACCTTC | CSVARAGGYGYTF
14 | TRBJ2-3 | TRBD2 | few | TRBV24-1 | TGTGCCACCCAAACTAGCGGGGGAACAGATACGCAGTATTTT | CATQTSGGTDTQYF
14 | TRBJ2-1 | TRBD2 | few | TRBV20-1 | TGCAGTGCAGAGAGCGGGGATCCCTACAATGAGCAGTTCTTC | CSAESGDPYNEQFF
13 | TRBJ2-3 | TRBD1 | NA | TRBV7-3 | TGTGCCAGCAGCTTAACGCCGGGACAGTCGGGGAATTTT | CASSLTPGQSGNF
13 | TRBJ1-1 | NA | NA | TRBV20-1 | TGCAGTGCTAGTCGGACAGAGAACACTGAAGCTTTCTTT | CSASRTENTEAFF
15 | TRBJ2-3 | TRBD2 | few | TRBV6-1 | TGTGCCAGCAAGCGGGGGATAGAGGGCACAGATACGCAGTATTTT | CASKRGIEGTDTQYF
14 | TRBJ2-7 | NA | few | TRBV28 | TGTGCCAGCAGTCCCTCAGGGGCGACCCTCGAGCAGTACTTC | CASSPSGATLEQYF
15 | TRBJ2-1 | TRBD2 | NA | TRBV12-3/TRBV12-4 | TGTGCCAGCAGTTTAGCGGGGAAGGGCGGGACTAGACAGTTCTTC | CASSLAGKGGTRQFF
15 | TRBJ2-7 | TRBD2 | NA | TRBV3-1 | TGTGCCAGCACCCAAGCCCTAGCGGGGACCTACGAGCAGTACTTC | CASTQALAGTYEQYF
13 | TRBJ2-1 | TRBD2 | few | TRBV29-1 | TGCAGCGCCATGCCTACTAGCGCCGGTGAGCAGTTCTTC | CSAMPTSAGEQFF
14 | TRBJ2-7 | TRBD1 | few | TRBV20-1 | TGCAGTGCTAGAGGGGCAGGGGGCATCAACGAGCAGTACTTC | CSARGAGGINEQYF
14 | TRBJ2-2 | NA | NA | TRBV12-3/TRBV12-4 | TGTGCCAGCAGCGCTTCGGGGTCCACCGGGGAGCTGTTTTTT | CASSASGSTGELFF
15 | TRBJ1-6 | TRBD1 | NA | TRBV6-5 | TGTGCCAGCAGTTACCGGGACAGTTTTAATTCACCCCTCCACTTT | CASSYRDSFNSPLHF